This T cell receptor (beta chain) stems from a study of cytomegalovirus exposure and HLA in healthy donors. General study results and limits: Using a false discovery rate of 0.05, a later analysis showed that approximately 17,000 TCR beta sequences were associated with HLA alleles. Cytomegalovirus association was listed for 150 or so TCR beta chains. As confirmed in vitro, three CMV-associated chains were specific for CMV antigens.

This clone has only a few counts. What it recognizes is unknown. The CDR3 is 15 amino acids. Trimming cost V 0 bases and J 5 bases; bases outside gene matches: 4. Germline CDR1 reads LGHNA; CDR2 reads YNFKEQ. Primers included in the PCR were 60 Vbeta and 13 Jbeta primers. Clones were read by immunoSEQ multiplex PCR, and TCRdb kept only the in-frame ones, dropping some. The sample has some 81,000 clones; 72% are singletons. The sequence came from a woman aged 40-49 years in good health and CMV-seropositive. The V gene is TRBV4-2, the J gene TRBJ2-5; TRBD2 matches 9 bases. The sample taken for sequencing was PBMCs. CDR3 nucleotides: TGTGCCAGCAGCCAAGAAGCGGGGGGACGGGAGACCCAGTACTTC. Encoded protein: CASSQEAGGRETQYF.